The clone carrying this T cell receptor beta chain was seen a single time. Its target is not known. This specimen belongs to a study of high-grade serous ovarian cancer treatment subgroups. Study-wide background: Each sample yielded on average roughly 7,400 unique TCR beta rearrangements from some 15,000 reads. General study findings and limits: Without spatial data, bulk sequencing limits insight into HGSC tumor diversity. Only CDR3 was analyzed; CDR1 and CDR2 were not. Clonal relatedness tracked neoantigen level, and by trend copy number and mutation load.

Sequencing used immunoSEQ multiplex PCR; TCRdb keeps in-frame clones, though not all of them. The sample has tens of thousands of clones; approximately 79% are singletons. The germline CDR1 and CDR2 sequences are MDHEN and SYDVKM. The CDR3 is 15 amino acids. Trimming at V came to 6 bases and at J to 2 bases, leaving 8 bases not matched to a gene. Tumor samples were taken before definitive surgery or chemotherapy. V gene TRBV28 combines with J gene TRBJ2-7; 9 bases are shared with TRBD2. This receptor was identified in a human donor with high-grade serous ovarian cancer. The sequenced sample consisted of tumor tissue. The CDR3 reads CASSQAGTSPYEQYF. CDR3 nucleotide sequence: TGTGCCAGCAGCCAGGCCGGGACTAGCCCCTACGAGCAGTACTTC.